Given below is one T cell receptor beta chain in context. Its antigen is not identified. With 0 bases clipped from V and 3 bases from J, the junction kept 5 bases outside the gene matches. The CDR3 is 16 residues long. Germline assignment: CDR1 SGHRS and CDR2 YFSETQ. The source of the sample is a study of long-term antiretroviral therapy in people with HIV. Study-level findings and limits: All time points showed a repertoire dominated by clones expanded before ART. When set beside controls, HIV repertoires had CDR3 length ranges that were narrower.

Specimens carried 1-10 million cryopreserved PBMC before DNA extraction. It was version v3.0 of the immunoSEQ assay that was run at survey level. Some clones are missing from TCRdb's copy, which holds only in-frame ones; the method was immunoSEQ multiplex PCR. The sample records about 14,000 clones, over 75% being singletons. The chain uses TRBV5-1 and TRBJ1-4; 7 nucleotides align to TRBD1. This clonotype originated in a middle-aged man with HIV. The starting material was unsorted PBMCs, obtained 6.2 years after starting antiretroviral therapy. DNA for the CDR3: TGCGCCAGCAGCTTGGGACAGGGACGCGCTAATGAAAAACTGTTTTTT. Translated, it gives CASSLGQGRANEKLFF.